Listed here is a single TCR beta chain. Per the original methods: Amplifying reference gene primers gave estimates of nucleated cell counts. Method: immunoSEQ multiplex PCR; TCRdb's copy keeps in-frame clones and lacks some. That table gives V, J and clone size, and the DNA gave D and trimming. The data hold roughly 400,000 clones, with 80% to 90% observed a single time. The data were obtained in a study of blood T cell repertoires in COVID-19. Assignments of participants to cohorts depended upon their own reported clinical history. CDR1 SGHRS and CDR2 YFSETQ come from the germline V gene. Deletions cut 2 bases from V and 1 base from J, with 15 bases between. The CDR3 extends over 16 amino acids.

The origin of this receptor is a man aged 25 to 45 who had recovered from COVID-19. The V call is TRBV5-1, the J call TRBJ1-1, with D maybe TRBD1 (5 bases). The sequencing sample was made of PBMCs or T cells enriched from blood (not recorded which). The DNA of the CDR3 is TGCGCCAGCAGCTTTACCACGGGGGTGGGGAACACTGAAGCTTTCTTT. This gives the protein CASSFTTGVGNTEAFF. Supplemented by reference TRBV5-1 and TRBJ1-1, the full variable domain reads KAGVTQTPRYLIKTRGQQVTLSCSPISGHRSVSWYQQTPGQGLQFLFEYFSETQRNKGNFPGRFSGRQFSNSRSEMNVSTLELGDSALYLCASSFTTGVGNTEAFFGQGTRLTVV.